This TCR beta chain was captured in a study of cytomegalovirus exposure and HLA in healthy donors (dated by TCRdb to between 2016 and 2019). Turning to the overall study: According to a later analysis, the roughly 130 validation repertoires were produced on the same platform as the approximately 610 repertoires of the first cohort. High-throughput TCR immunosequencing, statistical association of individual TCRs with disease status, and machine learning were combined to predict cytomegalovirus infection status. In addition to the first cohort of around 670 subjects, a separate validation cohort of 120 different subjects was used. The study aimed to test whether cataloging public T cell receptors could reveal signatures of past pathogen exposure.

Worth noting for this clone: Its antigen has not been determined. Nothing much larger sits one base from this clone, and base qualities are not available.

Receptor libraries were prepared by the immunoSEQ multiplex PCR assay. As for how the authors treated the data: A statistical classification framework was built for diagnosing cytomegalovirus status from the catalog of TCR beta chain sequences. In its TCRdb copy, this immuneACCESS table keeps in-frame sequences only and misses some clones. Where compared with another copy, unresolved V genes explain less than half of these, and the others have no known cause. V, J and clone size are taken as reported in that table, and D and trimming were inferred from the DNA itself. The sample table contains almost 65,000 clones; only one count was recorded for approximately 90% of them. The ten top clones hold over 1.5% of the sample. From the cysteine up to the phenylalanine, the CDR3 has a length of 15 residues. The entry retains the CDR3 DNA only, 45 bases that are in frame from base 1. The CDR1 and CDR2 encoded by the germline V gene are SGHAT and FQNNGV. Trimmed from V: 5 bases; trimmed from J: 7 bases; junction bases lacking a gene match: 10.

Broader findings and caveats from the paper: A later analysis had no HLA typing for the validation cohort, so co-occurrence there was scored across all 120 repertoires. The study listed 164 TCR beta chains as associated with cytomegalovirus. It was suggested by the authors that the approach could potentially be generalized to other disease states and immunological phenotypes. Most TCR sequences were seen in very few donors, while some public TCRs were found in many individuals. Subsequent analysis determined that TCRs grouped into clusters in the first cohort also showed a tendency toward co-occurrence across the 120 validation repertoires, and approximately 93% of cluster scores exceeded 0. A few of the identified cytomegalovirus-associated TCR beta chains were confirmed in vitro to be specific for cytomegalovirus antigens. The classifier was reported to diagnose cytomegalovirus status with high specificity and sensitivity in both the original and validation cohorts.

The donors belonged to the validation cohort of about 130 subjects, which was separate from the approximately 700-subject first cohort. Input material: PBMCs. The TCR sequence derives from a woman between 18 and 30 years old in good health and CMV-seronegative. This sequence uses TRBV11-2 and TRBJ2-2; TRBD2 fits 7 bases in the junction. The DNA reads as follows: TGTGCCAGCAGCCCCCCCGGGAGGACTTTCGGGGAGCTGTTTTTT. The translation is CASSPPGRTFGELFF.